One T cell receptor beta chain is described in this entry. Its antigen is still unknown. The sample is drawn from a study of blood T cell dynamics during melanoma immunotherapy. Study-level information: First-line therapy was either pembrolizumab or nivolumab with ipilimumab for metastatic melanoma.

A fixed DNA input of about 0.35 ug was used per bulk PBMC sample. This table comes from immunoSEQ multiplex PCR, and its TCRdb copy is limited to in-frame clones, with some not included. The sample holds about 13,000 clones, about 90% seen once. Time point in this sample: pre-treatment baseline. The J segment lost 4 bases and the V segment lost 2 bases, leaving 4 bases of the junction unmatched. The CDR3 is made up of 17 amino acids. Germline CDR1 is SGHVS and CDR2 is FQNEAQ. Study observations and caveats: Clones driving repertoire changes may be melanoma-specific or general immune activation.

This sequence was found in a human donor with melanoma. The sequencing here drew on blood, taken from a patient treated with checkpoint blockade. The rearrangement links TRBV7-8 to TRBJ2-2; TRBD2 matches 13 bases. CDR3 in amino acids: CASSLPTSGRVTGELFF. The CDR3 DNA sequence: TGTGCCAGCAGCTTACCAACTAGCGGGAGGGTCACCGGGGAGCTGTTTTTT.